The rows below give T cell receptor beta chains drawn from one sample of a study of blood T cells in healthy people across ages. A single record per CDR3 protein comes from TCRdb applying MiXCR to the 5' RACE reads. The sample yields more than 650,000 distinct CDR3 sequences, 22% seen once. Sequenced material: blood. Receptor source: a man between 65 and 85 years old in good health. CDR3s include the opening cysteine and the closing phenylalanine or tryptophan. A D gene is named only where the DNA matches it firmly. A clone size is listed for some rows: how often the clone was seen (once, few, many), or a class if it is expanded.

abundance,v_gene,j_gene,d_gene,CDR3aa,CDR3nt
few,TRBV19,TRBJ1-4,NA,CASSIHVRGETATNEKLFF,TGTGCCAGTAGTATTCATGTCCGAGGGGAAACTGCAACTAATGAAAAACTGTTTTTT
few,TRBV12-3/TRBV12-4,TRBJ2-7,NA,CASSWDLGPYEQYF,TGTGCCAGCAGTTGGGACCTGGGGCCCTACGAGCAGTACTTC
few,TRBV12-3/TRBV12-4,TRBJ1-6,NA,CASSSPSMSYNSPLHF,TGTGCCAGCAGTTCGCCATCCATGTCCTATAATTCACCCCTCCACTTT
NA,TRBV7-6,TRBJ2-3,TRBD1,CASSLARGRTDTQYF,TGTGCCAGCAGCTTAGCGAGGGGGCGAACAGATACGCAGTATTTT
NA,TRBV3-1,TRBJ2-1,TRBD2,CASSQDGGLAGASNEQFF,TGTGCCAGCAGCCAAGATGGTGGGCTAGCGGGAGCTAGTAATGAGCAGTTCTTC
NA,TRBV29-1,TRBJ2-5,TRBD2,CSVDRASGATFQETQYF,TGCAGCGTTGATAGGGCTAGCGGGGCGACATTCCAAGAGACCCAGTACTTC
few,TRBV28,TRBJ2-1,TRBD1,CASKTGGETDEQFF,TGTGCCAGCAAGACAGGGGGAGAAACGGATGAGCAGTTCTTC
NA,TRBV2,TRBJ2-3,TRBD1,CASGQGRPDTQYF,TGTGCCAGCGGACAGGGGAGACCAGATACGCAGTATTTT
NA,TRBV7-8,TRBJ2-1,NA,CASSFRLLRSYEQFF,TGTGCCAGCAGCTTTAGGCTACTACGCAGCTATGAGCAGTTCTTC
NA,TRBV20-1,TRBJ2-3,NA,CSARAADLTDTQYF,TGCAGTGCTAGGGCGGCGGACCTCACAGATACGCAGTATTTT
NA,TRBV19,TRBJ2-5,TRBD1,CASSPGTGGIFQETQYF,TGTGCCAGTAGTCCAGGGACAGGTGGCATCTTTCAAGAGACCCAGTACTTC
NA,TRBV5-5,TRBJ1-1,NA,CASSYTGNTEAFF,TGTGCCAGCAGCTATACAGGGAACACTGAAGCTTTCTTT
few,TRBV12-3/TRBV12-4,TRBJ2-3,TRBD1,CASSQGTGGSTDTQYF,TGTGCCAGCAGCCAAGGGACAGGCGGTAGCACAGATACGCAGTATTTT
many,TRBV5-1,TRBJ2-7,TRBD1,CASSLGTGLYEQYF,TGTGCCAGCAGCCTGGGGACAGGGCTCTACGAGCAGTACTTC
NA,TRBV5-1,TRBJ1-6,NA,CASSPGTNNSPLHF,TGCGCCAGCAGCCCCGGGACGAATAATTCACCCCTCCACTTT
few,TRBV5-1,TRBJ2-3,TRBD2,CASSLASGGGAYSTDTQYF,TGCGCCAGCAGCTTGGCTAGCGGGGGGGGCGCTTATAGCACAGATACGCAGTATTTT
many,TRBV28,TRBJ1-3,NA,CASWAGSSGNTIYF,TGTGCCAGCTGGGCCGGAAGCTCTGGAAACACCATATATTTT
NA,TRBV12-3/TRBV12-4,TRBJ2-2,TRBD2,CASRGTSGIGSFAGELFF,TGTGCCAGCAGAGGGACTAGCGGGATCGGTTCGTTTGCGGGGGAGCTGTTTTTT
few,TRBV7-2,TRBJ1-1,NA,CASSPSRDTTEAFF,TGTGCCAGCAGCCCGAGCCGGGACACCACTGAAGCTTTCTTT
NA,TRBV23-1,TRBJ2-5,NA,CASSQSLPSGRGWETQYF,NA
few,TRBV5-1,TRBJ2-5,NA,CASSLGIFEQYF,TGCGCCAGCAGCCTGGGCATATTTGAGCAGTACTTC
NA,TRBV20-1,TRBJ2-5,TRBD2,CSARDLYSGRAPETQYF,TGCAGTGCTAGAGATCTATATAGCGGGAGGGCCCCAGAGACCCAGTACTTC
few,TRBV12-3/TRBV12-4,TRBJ2-7,TRBD2,CASSHGLAVLLDEQYF,TGTGCCAGCAGTCATGGACTAGCGGTACTTCTAGACGAGCAGTACTTC
few,TRBV6-1,TRBJ1-2,NA,CASSEPGRAHGYTF,TGTGCCAGCAGTGAACCGGGCAGGGCTCATGGCTACACCTTC
few,TRBV18,TRBJ1-4,NA,CASSLQVGRAEKLFF,TGTGCCAGCTCACTTCAGGTGGGACGGGCCGAAAAACTGTTTTTT
NA,TRBV21-1,TRBJ1-3,NA,CASSNLRGHSGNTIYF,TGTGCCAGCAGCAACCTCAGGGGGCACTCTGGAAACACCATATATTTT
NA,TRBV7-2,TRBJ2-3,TRBD1,CASSSPVQGRRDTQYF,TGTGCCAGCAGCTCACCCGTACAGGGGCGCAGGGATACGCAGTATTTT
NA,TRBV12-3/TRBV12-4,TRBJ2-7,NA,CASRTAGSHEQYF,TGTGCCAGCAGAACTGCAGGGAGCCACGAGCAGTACTTC
few,TRBV20-1,TRBJ1-5,NA,CSAREMALSNQPQHF,TGCAGTGCTAGAGAGATGGCTCTTAGCAATCAGCCCCAGCATTTT
NA,TRBV27,TRBJ2-7,TRBD2,CASRGLAGPPYEQYF,TGTGCCAGCAGGGGACTAGCGGGCCCACCCTACGAGCAGTACTTC
few,TRBV10-3,TRBJ2-3,NA,CAIRADRGTDTQYF,TGTGCCATCAGAGCCGATAGGGGCACAGATACGCAGTATTTT
few,TRBV11-2,TRBJ2-3,NA,CASSLSGFGGTQYF,TGTGCCAGCAGCTTATCGGGGTTCGGCGGTACGCAGTATTTT
few,TRBV11-3,TRBJ2-5,NA,CASSLRGSTQYF,TGTGCCAGCAGCCTCAGGGGTTCAACCCAGTACTTC
few,TRBV27,TRBJ2-7,NA,CASSLSGLSYEQYF,TGTGCCAGCAGTTTATCGGGCCTGTCCTACGAGCAGTACTTC
many,TRBV20-1,TRBJ2-3,TRBD1,CSADRDRVAADTQYF,TGCAGTGCTGACCGGGACAGGGTAGCGGCAGATACGCAGTATTTT
few,TRBV5-1,TRBJ1-1,TRBD1,CASSLVATGGTEAFF,TGCGCCAGCAGCTTGGTTGCCACAGGGGGTACTGAAGCTTTCTTT
NA,TRBV10-3,TRBJ1-2,NA,CAISEGGGYTF,TGTGCCATCAGTGAGGGAGGCGGCTACACCTTC
NA,TRBV18,TRBJ1-1,TRBD1,CASSREGNRGILSTEAFF,TGTGCCAGCTCTCGGGAAGGCAACAGGGGTATATTGAGCACTGAAGCTTTCTTT
NA,TRBV24-1,TRBJ1-2,NA,CATSDFSKGNGYTF,TGTGCCACCAGTGATTTTAGTAAGGGTAATGGCTACACCTTC
few,TRBV5-1,TRBJ2-1,NA,CASSYTQYNEQFF,TGCGCCAGCAGCTATACACAATACAATGAGCAGTTCTTC
NA,TRBV20-1,TRBJ2-7,TRBD2,CSARNRDYLYEQYF,TGCAGTGCTAGAAACCGGGACTACCTCTACGAGCAGTACTTC
many,TRBV12-3/TRBV12-4,TRBJ1-3,NA,CASSTTGNTIYF,TGTGCCAGCAGCACCACAGGAAACACCATATATTTT
NA,TRBV12-5,TRBJ2-2,NA,CASGTTHPLNTGELFF,TGTGCTAGTGGTACCACCCACCCACTCAACACCGGGGAGCTGTTTTTT
few,TRBV6-5,TRBJ2-7,NA,CASSYSSLAANYEQYF,TGTGCCAGCAGTTACTCGAGTTTGGCAGCGAACTACGAGCAGTACTTC
NA,TRBV6-6,TRBJ1-2,NA,CASSSSGRCGYTF,TGTGCCAGCAGTTCCTCCGGGAGGTGTGGCTACACCTTC
NA,TRBV29-1,TRBJ2-3,NA,CSVITGRVPDTRYF,TGCAGCGTGATTACAGGGAGGGTTCCAGATACGCGGTATTTT
few,TRBV7-9,TRBJ2-3,NA,CASSFQPASTDTQYF,TGTGCCAGCAGCTTCCAACCCGCTAGCACAGATACGCAGTATTTT
NA,TRBV6-6,TRBJ1-2,NA,CASSYSVTNYGYTF,TGTGCCAGCAGTTACTCGGTCACGAACTATGGCTACACCTTC
many,TRBV20-1,TRBJ1-4,TRBD1,CSAYPGTGSEKLFF,TGCAGTGCGTACCCCGGGACAGGGAGTGAAAAACTGTTTTTT
NA,TRBV6-1,TRBJ2-7,TRBD2,CASSEWGGLGTYEQYF,TGTGCCAGCAGTGAATGGGGGGGGTTGGGCACCTACGAGCAGTACTTC
NA,TRBV12-3/TRBV12-4,TRBJ2-1,TRBD2,CASSLQAGAINEQFF,TGTGCCAGCAGTTTACAAGCGGGAGCTATTAATGAGCAGTTCTTC